Ten or more counts support the clone carrying this T cell receptor (beta chain). The antigen is not known. This library used about 360 ng RNA and molecular barcoded adaptors spanning alpha/delta and beta/gamma chains. TCRdb itself ran the reads through MiXCR, one entry per CDR3 protein. The sample has around 140,000 distinct CDR3 sequences; under 15% are singletons. Every patient had bone marrow sampled while the disease was active. The data derive from a study of read filtering for tumor transcriptome and immune sequencing. Study results and caveats: Single-read clonotypes: about 81.9% of IR-seq clonotypes (roughly 4% of reads), more than 70% of RNA-seq clonotypes (nearly 45% of reads). IR-seq captured clonotypes deeper and more reliably than RNA-seq.

Sequencing was carried out using a population of CD138-negative cells sorted from bone marrow. This TCR was sampled from a donor aged 40 or over with multiple myeloma.

The CDR3 loop reads CASSPPRDSLGNEQFF. CDR3 sequence (DNA): TGTGCCAGCAGCCCCCCCCGGGACTCGCTAGGCAATGAGCAGTTCTTC. The chain is built from TRBV7-9 and TRBJ2-1; maybe TRBD2 (6 bases). The CDR3 spans 16 residues. Trimming removed 5 bases at V and 6 bases at J, with 20 bases between. Germline CDR1 and CDR2: SEHNR and FQNEAQ (reference sequence). Complete variable domain (other parts from reference TRBV7-9 and TRBJ2-1): DTGVSQNPRHKITKRGQNVTFRCDPISEHNRLYWYRQTLGQGPEFLTYFQNEAQLEKSRLLSDRFSAERPKGSFSTLEIQRTEQGDSAMYLCASSPPRDSLGNEQFFGPGTRLTVL.